This TCR beta chain comes out of a study of shared clonotypes between healthy human individuals. Positive CCR7 selection of CD45RO-negative cells yielded the naive CD8 cells, and terminally differentiated effector memory CD45RA+ cells were excluded. The CDR3 totals 17 residues. Germline CDR1 and CDR2: SEHNR and FQNEAQ (reference sequence). Trimming cost V 1 base and J 0 bases, with 12 bases left between them. Per the study methods: Filtering differed for immunoSEQ, which gave only junction sequences without quality scores. Data came from immunoSEQ multiplex PCR; TCRdb stores just in-frame clones and leaves some out. V and J calls plus clone size are reproduced from that table; the DNA served to infer D and trimming. This table has some 2.1 million clones, roughly 95% appearing once.

Material: naive CD8+ T cells sorted from blood. This receptor was taken from a young man in good health. The rearrangement joins TRBV7-9 to TRBJ1-4; D call uncertain. Here the CDR3 reads CASSLVLLTATNEKLFF. The CDR3 DNA sequence: TGTGCCAGCAGCTTAGTTCTCTTGACGGCAACTAATGAAAAACTGTTTTTT.